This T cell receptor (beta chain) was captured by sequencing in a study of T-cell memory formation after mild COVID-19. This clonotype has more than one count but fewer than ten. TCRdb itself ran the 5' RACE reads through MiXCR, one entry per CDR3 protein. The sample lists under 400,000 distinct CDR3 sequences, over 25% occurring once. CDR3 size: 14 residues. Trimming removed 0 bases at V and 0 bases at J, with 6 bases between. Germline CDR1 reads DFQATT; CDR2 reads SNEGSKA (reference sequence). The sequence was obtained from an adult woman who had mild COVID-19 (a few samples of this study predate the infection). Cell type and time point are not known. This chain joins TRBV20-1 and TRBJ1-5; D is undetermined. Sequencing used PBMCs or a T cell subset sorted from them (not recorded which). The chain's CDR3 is CSAREGFSNQPQHF. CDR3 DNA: TGCAGTGCTAGAGAGGGGTTTAGCAATCAGCCCCAGCATTTT.